This T cell receptor beta chain comes out of a study of cytomegalovirus exposure and HLA in healthy donors. With 60 Vbeta and 13 Jbeta primers, the PCR was carried out. TCRdb keeps only in-frame clones here, not all; method: immunoSEQ multiplex PCR. Of fewer than 120,000 clones in the sample, 70% to 85% were seen once. This clone was recorded once. Its target is unknown. General study results and limits: Segments of the TCR beta V type were, in most cases, productive about 87% or about 30% of the time in an earlier analysis.

The TCR originated in a man aged 25 to 40 in good health and CMV-seropositive. Sample: PBMCs.

The CDR3, as DNA: TGTGCCAGCAGCGCCGGGACAGCATATAACTATGGCTACACCTTC. This encodes CASSAGTAYNYGYTF. The rearrangement links TRBV9 to TRBJ1-2; 7 nucleotides line up with TRBD1. The junction had 6 bases not matched to a gene; V was cut back by 3 bases and J by 1 base. The CDR3 sequence is 15 residues long. From germline, CDR1 is SGDLS and CDR2 YYNGEE.